This is a list of T cell receptor beta chains from one sample in a study of cytomegalovirus exposure and HLA in healthy donors. Generated by immunoSEQ multiplex PCR, the TCRdb table keeps only in-frame clones and is missing some. The sample lists some 190,000 clones; about four fifths were seen once. Specimen: PBMCs. Every receptor here comes from a male donor in good health and CMV-seronegative. Each CDR3 is given with its conserved first and last residue. Each record gives: V gene, J gene, clone size, D gene, CDR3 length, CDR3 protein, CDR3 DNA. The D gene is left open where the match is weak. Size values are once, few and many counts, or a class for expanded clones, and some rows have none.

TRBV30	TRBJ1-6	NA	TRBD1	15	CAWTTKDRVNSPLHF	TGTGCCTGGACTACAAAGGACAGGGTTAATTCACCCCTCCACTTT
TRBV19	TRBJ2-3	NA	TRBD1	15	CASTVTGMGTDTQYF	TGTGCCAGTACCGTGACAGGGATGGGCACAGATACGCAGTATTTT
TRBV19	TRBJ1-1	NA	NA	13	CASSGNSGTEAFF	TGTGCCAGTAGTGGAAACAGTGGCACTGAAGCTTTCTTT
TRBV5-4	TRBJ2-1	NA	TRBD1	16	CASSFPEGQGLNEQFF	TGTGCCAGCAGCTTCCCCGAGGGACAGGGATTAAATGAGCAGTTCTTC
TRBV6-1	TRBJ2-5	NA	TRBD1	14	CASSVKQGIGTQYF	TGTGCCAGCAGTGTGAAACAGGGGATAGGTACCCAGTACTTC
TRBV28	TRBJ2-7	NA	NA	15	CASSLNTGSVHEQYF	TGTGCCAGCAGTTTAAACACAGGGTCAGTTCATGAGCAGTACTTC
TRBV13	TRBJ2-7	NA	TRBD2	15	CASSRLAGADYEQYF	TGTGCCAGCAGCCGACTAGCGGGAGCGGACTACGAGCAGTACTTC
TRBV27	TRBJ2-2	NA	NA	12	CASSVSTGELFF	TGTGCCAGCAGTGTTAGCACCGGGGAGCTGTTTTTT
TRBV7-8	TRBJ2-5	NA	NA	14	CASSLVPGLETQYF	TGTGCCAGCAGCTTAGTTCCAGGGTTGGAGACCCAGTACTTC
TRBV28	TRBJ2-7	NA	NA	15	CASSPTGQPSYEQYF	TGTGCCAGCAGTCCTACCGGACAGCCCTCCTACGAGCAGTACTTC
TRBV2	TRBJ2-7	NA	TRBD1	16	CASSDFYRGSSYEQYF	TGTGCCAGCAGTGATTTCTACAGGGGGAGCTCCTACGAGCAGTACTTC
TRBV6-1	TRBJ2-7	NA	NA	12	CASSERRGEQYF	TGTGCCAGCAGTGAAAGGAGGGGCGAGCAGTACTTC
TRBV15	TRBJ2-2	NA	TRBD2	16	CATSRVLAANTGELFF	TGTGCCACCAGCAGAGTGCTAGCGGCGAACACCGGGGAGCTGTTTTTT
TRBV5-6	TRBJ2-1	NA	TRBD2	17	CASSRRLAGSSYNEQFF	TGTGCCAGCAGCAGGAGACTAGCGGGAAGCTCCTACAATGAGCAGTTCTTC
TRBV9	TRBJ2-7	NA	NA	15	CASSVGVAVTYEQYF	TGTGCCAGCAGCGTAGGGGTAGCGGTGACCTACGAGCAGTACTTC
TRBV28	TRBJ2-7	once	NA	18	CASSLSPWGVESSYEQYF	TGTGCCAGCAGTTTATCGCCCTGGGGCGTTGAGAGCTCCTACGAGCAGTACTTC
TRBV5-6	TRBJ1-5	few	TRBD1	15	CASSSGQPSNQPQHF	TGTGCCAGCAGCTCGGGACAGCCAAGCAATCAGCCCCAGCATTTT
TRBV2	TRBJ1-2	NA	NA	12	CASSDGDYGYTF	TGTGCCAGCAGCGACGGGGACTATGGCTACACCTTC
TRBV7-2	TRBJ2-3	NA	TRBD2	16	CASSLDPAGITDTQYF	TGTGCCAGCAGCTTAGACCCAGCGGGAATCACAGATACGCAGTATTTT
TRBV28	TRBJ1-2	few	TRBD1	14	CASKPRTGNYGYTF	TGTGCCAGTAAACCAAGGACAGGCAACTATGGCTACACCTTC
TRBV7-7	TRBJ2-7	once	NA	15	CASSLASDRGYEQYF	TGTGCTAGCAGCTTAGCTAGCGACCGGGGCTACGAGCAGTACTTC
TRBV7-2	TRBJ1-3	NA	TRBD1	16	CASSAGGTGVRNTIYF	TGTGCCAGCAGCGCCGGCGGGACAGGGGTTAGAAACACCATATATTTT
TRBV7-2	TRBJ1-2	NA	TRBD1	15	CASSLSFTGAAGYTF	TGTGCCAGCAGCTTATCATTCACAGGGGCGGCCGGCTACACCTTC
TRBV6-1	TRBJ1-4	few	TRBD1	13	CASRQGAGEKLFF	TGTGCCAGCCGACAGGGGGCCGGTGAAAAACTGTTTTTT
TRBV4-2	TRBJ2-3	NA	TRBD2	16	CASSLGLAGGTDTQYF	TGTGCCAGCAGCCTCGGACTAGCGGGAGGTACAGATACGCAGTATTTT
TRBV15	TRBJ2-5	NA	NA	11	CASRGEETQYF	TGTGCCAGCCGTGGGGAGGAGACCCAGTACTTC
TRBV7-2	TRBJ2-1	NA	TRBD2	14	CASSIGLAAHEQFF	TGTGCCAGCAGCATTGGACTAGCGGCTCATGAGCAGTTCTTC
TRBV7-2	TRBJ2-5	NA	TRBD2	14	CATAWREGQETQYF	TGTGCCACGGCCTGGCGGGAGGGCCAAGAGACCCAGTACTTC
TRBV10-3	TRBJ1-1	NA	NA	17	CAISERVRGRGDTEAFF	TGTGCCATCAGTGAGAGGGTACGAGGGCGCGGGGACACTGAAGCTTTCTTT
TRBV27	TRBJ2-7	few	NA	13	CASSSTGSYEQYF	TGTGCCAGCAGTTCTACGGGTAGTTACGAGCAGTACTTC
TRBV11-2	TRBJ2-7	NA	NA	14	CATSRASVGNEQYF	TGTGCCACCTCGCGGGCTAGCGTAGGGAACGAGCAGTACTTC
TRBV5-1	TRBJ1-2	NA	TRBD1	14	CASSLVEGAGGYTF	TGCGCCAGCAGCTTGGTGGAGGGGGCAGGTGGCTACACCTTC
TRBV29-1	TRBJ2-1	once	NA	10	CSVEEDEQFF	TGCAGCGTTGAGGAGGATGAGCAGTTCTTC
TRBV28	TRBJ1-5	NA	TRBD1	18	CASSLMVLQGASNQPQHF	TGTGCCAGCAGTTTGATGGTTTTGCAGGGGGCGAGCAATCAGCCCCAGCATTTT
TRBV5-4	TRBJ1-2	NA	NA	15	CASSVDPGSTYGYTF	TGTGCCAGCAGCGTGGATCCCGGGTCGACGTATGGCTACACCTTC
TRBV5-6	TRBJ2-5	NA	TRBD1	16	CASSLGTGMVGETQYF	TGTGCCAGCAGCTTGGGGACAGGGATGGTGGGGGAGACCCAGTACTTC
TRBV19	TRBJ1-5	once	TRBD1	14	CASSWDRPNQPQHF	TGTGCCAGTAGTTGGGACAGACCCAATCAGCCCCAGCATTTT
TRBV28	TRBJ1-6	NA	NA	14	CASSFRGGRSPLHF	TGTGCCAGCAGTTTCCGGGGGGGCAGATCACCCCTCCACTTT
TRBV7-9	TRBJ1-1	few	NA	14	CASSKQTPNTEAFF	TGTGCCAGCAGCAAACAGACCCCAAACACTGAAGCTTTCTTT
TRBV7-2	TRBJ1-1	NA	NA	12	CASSTRHPEAFF	TGTGCCAGCAGCACGAGGCACCCTGAAGCTTTCTTT
TRBV9	TRBJ1-5	NA	TRBD1	15	CASSGGQGSNQPQHF	TGTGCCAGCAGCGGAGGACAGGGTAGCAATCAGCCCCAGCATTTT
TRBV29-1	TRBJ2-3	NA	TRBD2	13	CSAAGIGTDTQYF	TGCAGCGCAGCGGGAATCGGCACAGATACGCAGTATTTT
TRBV9	TRBJ2-6	NA	NA	16	CASSVLLGRGANVLTF	TGTGCCAGCAGCGTATTACTTGGGCGCGGGGCCAACGTCCTGACTTTC
TRBV2	TRBJ2-4	NA	TRBD1	14	CASSRRGTGTIQYF	TGTGCCAGCAGTAGAAGGGGGACAGGGACCATTCAGTACTTC
TRBV7-9	TRBJ2-7	NA	NA	14	CASSPQEGAYEQYF	TGTGCCAGCAGCCCCCAGGAGGGGGCGTACGAGCAGTACTTC
TRBV29-1	TRBJ1-3	NA	TRBD1	14	CSVQGGTGPHTIYF	TGCAGCGTTCAAGGTGGGACAGGGCCGCACACCATATATTTT
TRBV19	TRBJ1-5	NA	TRBD1	15	CASRDRGSSNQPQHF	TGTGCCAGTAGAGACAGGGGGAGCAGCAATCAGCCCCAGCATTTT
TRBV7-8	TRBJ2-7	NA	NA	15	CASSLVAGAGYEQYF	TGTGCCAGCAGCTTAGTGGCGGGGGCGGGATACGAGCAGTACTTC
TRBV29-1	TRBJ2-7	NA	NA	12	CSVEIRSYEQYF	TGCAGCGTTGAGATCCGTTCCTACGAGCAGTACTTC
TRBV4-3	TRBJ2-7	NA	NA	16	CASSQDRGSFRHEQYF	TGCGCCAGCAGCCAAGATCGGGGTTCTTTTCGTCACGAGCAGTACTTC
TRBV7-9	TRBJ1-1	NA	TRBD1	13	CASSRDRDTEAFF	TGTGCCAGCAGCCGGGACAGGGACACTGAAGCTTTCTTT
TRBV28	TRBJ1-3	NA	NA	16	CASSSPHKISGNTIYF	TGTGCCAGCAGTTCCCCCCACAAGATCTCTGGAAACACCATATATTTT
TRBV28	TRBJ2-1	NA	NA	17	CASRPAGVVEVNNEQFF	TGTGCCAGCAGACCCGCCGGAGTGGTGGAGGTTAACAATGAGCAGTTCTTC
TRBV9	TRBJ2-5	NA	NA	16	CASSVGALIRRETQYF	TGTGCCAGCAGCGTAGGAGCCCTGATCCGGAGGGAGACCCAGTACTTC
TRBV27	TRBJ2-7	NA	TRBD1	15	CASSLRTGETYEQYF	TGTGCCAGCAGCTTACGGACAGGGGAAACCTACGAGCAGTACTTC
TRBV28	TRBJ2-1	NA	TRBD2	18	CASSSQTSGGPSYNEQFF	TGTGCCAGCAGTTCCCAGACTAGCGGGGGGCCCTCCTACAATGAGCAGTTCTTC
TRBV11-3	TRBJ1-1	NA	TRBD1	14	CASSIGQENTEAFF	TGTGCCAGCAGCATCGGACAGGAAAACACTGAAGCTTTCTTT
TRBV15	TRBJ2-5	once	TRBD2	16	CATSRDAGDVGETQYF	TGTGCCACCAGCAGGGATGCGGGGGACGTGGGGGAGACCCAGTACTTC
TRBV9	TRBJ2-7	NA	TRBD1	15	CASSVGDRGAYEQYF	TGTGCCAGCAGCGTAGGGGACAGGGGGGCCTACGAGCAGTACTTC
TRBV7-2	TRBJ2-1	NA	TRBD2	15	CASSPRTSGNNEQFF	TGTGCCAGCAGCCCCCGGACTAGCGGTAACAATGAGCAGTTCTTC